This is a list of T cell receptor beta chains from one sample in a study of a mutant IDH1 vaccine in newly diagnosed glioma. Here immunoSEQ multiplex PCR was the method, and the copy in TCRdb shows in-frame clones only, minus some. The sample gives roughly 34,000 clones, 80% to 85% of which show up once; approximately 9.4% is in the top ten. Sequencing used peripheral blood mononuclear cells (PBMCs), obtained from a glioma patient treated with radiotherapy, temozolomide or both. The receptors shown here come from a man aged 50-59 years with glioma. Some clones in this sample may be carry-over from other donors' samples. The CDR3 runs from the conserved cysteine through the conserved F or W. A D gene is named only where the DNA matches it firmly. Only part of the rows carry a size: once, few, many, or a class if the clone is expanded.

v_call	clone_size	j_call	d_call	cdr3_aa	cdr3_nt
TRBV30	once	TRBJ1-2	NA	CAWSVRLTNHGYTF	TGTGCCTGGAGTGTACGGCTAACCAACCATGGCTACACCTTC
TRBV29-1	once	TRBJ2-1	NA	CSGTAMNEQFF	TGCAGCGGGACAGCGATGAATGAGCAGTTCTTC
TRBV5-1	NA	TRBJ1-5	TRBD1	CASSSPRPDRAGCNQPQHF	TGCGCCAGCAGCTCCCCGCGCCCGGACAGGGCTGGGTGCAATCAGCCCCAGCATTTT
TRBV28	NA	TRBJ2-7	NA	CASSFSGKLSYEQYF	TGTGCCAGCAGTTTTTCAGGGAAGCTCTCCTACGAGCAGTACTTC
TRBV7-8	NA	TRBJ2-3	TRBD1	CASRPGGPSTDTQYF	TGTGCCAGCAGGCCAGGGGGACCTAGCACAGATACGCAGTATTTT
TRBV5-1	NA	TRBJ2-3	NA	CASSPGVGSDTQYF	TGCGCCAGCAGCCCGGGGGTGGGGTCGGATACGCAGTATTTT
TRBV18	NA	TRBJ1-2	NA	CASSPEADPYGYTF	TGTGCCAGCTCCCCCGAGGCGGATCCCTATGGCTACACCTTC
TRBV2	NA	TRBJ2-2	NA	CATRLRALSSTGELFF	TGTGCCACCAGGCTCCGGGCACTTTCTTCTACCGGGGAGCTGTTTTTT
TRBV5-1	few	TRBJ1-5	NA	CASSSTGRGEPQHF	TGCGCCAGCAGCTCTACAGGGAGGGGGGAGCCCCAGCATTTT
TRBV7-2	NA	TRBJ2-7	NA	CASSFDTLDTYEQYF	TGTGCCAGCAGCTTCGACACCTTAGACACCTACGAGCAGTACTTC
TRBV5-6	NA	TRBJ2-3	NA	CASSVQVTDTQYF	TGTGCCAGCAGCGTCCAGGTTACAGATACGCAGTATTTT
TRBV9	NA	TRBJ2-3	TRBD2	CASSPGLVPDTQYF	TGTGCCAGCAGCCCGGGACTAGTCCCAGATACGCAGTATTTT
TRBV28	NA	TRBJ1-1	NA	CASSSAQGRSFPAFF	TGTGCCAGCAGTTCGGCTCAGGGTAGGAGCTTTCCGGCTTTCTTT
TRBV27	NA	TRBJ2-2	NA	CASSEDSLTGELFF	TGTGCCAGCAGTGAGGACTCCCTGACCGGGGAGCTGTTTTTT
TRBV2	once	TRBJ2-7	TRBD2	CARSGTSGAYEQYF	TGTGCCAGATCCGGGACTAGCGGGGCCTACGAGCAGTACTTC
TRBV19	NA	TRBJ1-3	TRBD1	CASIRTGRDTIYF	TGTGCCAGCATAAGGACAGGGCGGGACACCATATATTTT
TRBV4-1	NA	TRBJ1-5	NA	CASSQDLDLNQPQHF	TGCGCCAGCAGCCAAGACCTGGACCTCAATCAGCCCCAGCATTTT
TRBV27	NA	TRBJ2-6	NA	CASSLSIGAGANVLTF	TGTGCCAGCAGTTTATCGATAGGGGCTGGGGCCAACGTCCTGACTTTC
TRBV7-3	medium-sized	TRBJ1-1	NA	CASSSVGNTEAFF	TGTGCCAGCAGCTCGGTAGGGAACACTGAAGCTTTCTTT
TRBV7-9	NA	TRBJ2-1	NA	CASSHSGNYNEQFF	TGTGCCAGCAGCCATAGCGGAAACTACAATGAGCAGTTCTTC
TRBV13	once	TRBJ1-2	NA	CASSLGRGRGGYGYTF	TGTGCCAGCAGCTTAGGCCGAGGTAGAGGGGGCTATGGCTACACCTTC
TRBV29-1	NA	TRBJ1-1	NA	CSVAPGGGGEAFF	TGCAGCGTGGCCCCTGGGGGTGGAGGTGAAGCTTTCTTT
TRBV4-3	NA	TRBJ2-7	NA	CASSQRTGYEQYF	TGCGCCAGCAGCCAGCGGACGGGCTACGAGCAGTACTTC
TRBV19	NA	TRBJ1-5	NA	CASSMGRANQPQHF	TGTGCCAGTAGTATGGGCAGGGCAAATCAGCCCCAGCATTTT
TRBV5-4	NA	TRBJ2-1	NA	CASSATSGSYNEQFF	TGTGCCAGCAGCGCTACTAGTGGGTCCTACAATGAGCAGTTCTTC
TRBV4-3	NA	TRBJ1-3	NA	CASSQRFILSGNTIYF	TGCGCCAGCAGCCAGCGATTTATCCTCTCTGGAAACACCATATATTTT
TRBV29-1	once	TRBJ1-5	NA	CSVGQGNDQPQHF	TGCAGCGTTGGCCAGGGAAATGATCAGCCCCAGCATTTT
TRBV27	NA	TRBJ2-7	NA	CAAAEGTTYEQYF	TGTGCCGCGGCAGAGGGGACAACCTACGAGCAGTACTTC
TRBV28	once	TRBJ2-3	NA	CASSFPAVLGQLDTDTQYF	TGTGCCAGCAGTTTTCCCGCCGTTCTCGGGCAGTTGGACACAGATACGCAGTATTTT
TRBV2	NA	TRBJ2-2	NA	CASSAEVGELFF	TGTGCCAGCAGCGCAGAGGTCGGGGAGCTGTTTTTT
TRBV6-6	NA	TRBJ2-1	TRBD2	CASSPSGRVYNEQFF	TGTGCCAGCAGTCCGAGCGGGAGGGTCTACAATGAGCAGTTCTTC